The 23 T cell receptor beta chains given below trace back to one sample, sequenced in a study of shared clonotypes between healthy human individuals. Selected positively for CCR7 and CD45RO-negative, naive CD8 cells excluded terminally differentiated effector memory CD45RA+ cells. The assay was immunoSEQ multiplex PCR, and TCRdb's table has in-frame clones only and misses some. The data show 2 million to 2.5 million clones, approximately 95% seen once. What was sequenced was naive CD8+ T cells sorted from blood. The receptors here all came from a man aged 18 to 30 in good health.

The rearrangement uses TRBV6-1 and TRBJ2-1, with 9 bases fitting TRBD1. V dropped 11 bases and J dropped 4; count of bases not matched to a gene: 9. From germline, CDR1 is MNHNS and CDR2 SASEGT. This CDR3 comprises 14 residues. The chain's CDR3 is CAARTGGYYNEQFF. In DNA form, the CDR3 reads TGTGCCGCAAGAACAGGGGGCTATTACAATGAGCAGTTCTTC.

The rearrangement links TRBV6-5 to TRBJ2-1; D may be TRBD2 (7 bases). The CDR3 is made up of 16 amino acids. V lost 0 bases to trimming and J lost 4 bases, with 13 bases between them. The germline gives CDR1 MNHEY, CDR2 SVGAGI. CDR3 loop: CASSYSGGGHYNEQFF. The DNA of the CDR3 is TGTGCCAGCAGTTACTCGGGCGGGGGACATTACAATGAGCAGTTCTTC.

The gene calls are TRBV2 and TRBJ2-3; no clear D gene. Trimming cost V 10 bases and J 2 bases, with 1 base left between them. Germline loops: CDR1 SNHLY, CDR2 FYNNEI. This CDR3 has 9 residues. CDR3 nucleotide sequence: TGTGCCATCACAGATACGCAGTATTTT. This encodes CAITDTQYF.

The V and J genes are TRBV30 and TRBJ2-7; D unresolved. CDR3 length: 12 amino acids. Trimming removed 1 base at V and 7 bases at J, with 11 bases between. The germline gives CDR1 GTSNPN, CDR2 SVGIG (reference sequence). The CDR3 DNA reads TGTGCCTGGAGTGGGTTTCTCCGAGAGCAGTACTTC. Protein: CAWSGFLREQYF.

This clone appeared once. The chain is built from TRBV6-5 and TRBJ1-5; 8 nucleotides line up with TRBD1. In germline, CDR1 is MNHEY, CDR2 SVGAGI. With 11 bases clipped from V and 4 bases from J, the junction kept 10 bases outside the gene matches. The CDR3 is made up of 14 amino acids. The CDR3 region is CARTGYLSNQPQHF. In DNA form, the CDR3 reads TGTGCCCGGACAGGGTATCTATCTAATCAGCCCCAGCATTTT.

V is TRBV5-1 and J is TRBJ2-7; TRBD1 agrees at 7 bases. Germline V gene data show CDR1 as SGHRS and CDR2 as YFSETQ. CDR3 size: 13 residues. The V segment lost 6 bases and the J segment 7 bases; nucleotides outside the gene matches: 10. The CDR3 protein is CASTLAGGWEQYF. The CDR3 coding sequence is TGCGCCAGCACTCTAGCAGGGGGATGGGAGCAGTACTTC.

V gene TRBV4-1 combines with J gene TRBJ2-1; tentative D call: TRBD2 (5 bases). V was clipped by 2 bases and J by 9 bases, with 5 bases between them. This CDR3 region has 11 residues. Germline V gives CDR1 MGHRA, CDR2 YSYEKL. The CDR3 region is CASSQRGEQFF. The CDR3 DNA sequence: TGCGCCAGCAGCCAACGGGGTGAGCAGTTCTTC.

The genes are TRBV27 and TRBJ1-2; 7 positions match TRBD1. Trimming at V came to 6 bases and at J to 3 bases, leaving 10 bases not matched to a gene. CDR1 and CDR2 (germline): MNHEY, SMNVEV (reference sequence). The CDR3 runs 15 residues. CDR3 loop: CASSLTNRGHYGYTF. Written as DNA, the CDR3 is TGTGCCAGCAGCCTCACCAACAGGGGACACTATGGCTACACCTTC.

J is TRBJ2-7 and V is TRBV7-9; D is ambiguous. This CDR3 has 13 amino acids. Germline loops: CDR1 SEHNR, CDR2 FQNEAQ (reference sequence). V lost 2 bases and J lost 4, with 9 bases in between. The CDR3: CASSLPSYYEQYF. The CDR3 bases are TGTGCCAGCAGCTTACCGTCCTATTACGAGCAGTACTTC.

This CDR3 is CASSQASGLLLANVLTF. In nucleotides, the CDR3 is TGTGCCAGCAGCCAAGCCAGTGGGCTATTGCTTGCCAACGTCCTGACTTTC. The chain combines TRBV14 with TRBJ2-6; D gene ambiguous. Germline values: CDR1 SGHDN, CDR2 FVKESK. The V and J ends lost 1 base and 7 bases respectively, with 17 bases between them. CDR3 length: 17 residues. Variable domain in full (rest from reference TRBV14 and TRBJ2-6): EAGVTQFPSHSVIEKGQTVTLRCDPISGHDNLYWYRRVMGKEIKFLLHFVKESKQDESGMPNNRFLAERTGGTYSTLKVQPAELEDSGVYFCASSQASGLLLANVLTFGAGSRLTVL.

The chain joins TRBV19 to TRBJ2-5; 7 bases are shared with TRBD2. CDR1 LNHDA and CDR2 SQIVND come from the germline V gene (reference sequence). The length of the CDR3 is 14 residues. With 5 bases clipped from V and 0 bases from J, the junction kept 3 bases outside the gene matches. Here the CDR3 reads CASSGRGYQETQYF. DNA of the CDR3: TGTGCCAGTAGTGGGCGGGGGTACCAAGAGACCCAGTACTTC.

This clone was counted once. The gene calls are TRBV19 and TRBJ2-1; D is unclear. CDR1 is LNHDA and CDR2 is SQIVND in the germline V gene (reference sequence). The CDR3 loop spans 13 amino acids. The V end was cut by 5 bases, the J end by 4 bases, with 9 bases between. Written as DNA, the CDR3 is TGTGCCAGTAGTTTGAGCCTTTACAATGAGCAGTTCTTC. Translating it yields CASSLSLYNEQFF. Based on the CDR3 plus reference TRBV19 and TRBJ2-1, the full variable domain is DGGITQSPKYLFRKEGQNVTLSCEQNLNHDAMYWYRQDPGQGLRLIYYSQIVNDFQKGDIAEGYSVSREKKESFPLTVTSAQKNPTAFYLCASSLSLYNEQFFGPGTRLTVL.

Details on this clone: The junction shows a germline mismatch at one end, possibly a read error. The same CDR3 can be traced to other DNA sequences in this sample. V gene TRBV11-2 combines with J gene TRBJ2-7, with 9 nucleotides matching TRBD1. CDR1 and CDR2 from the germline V gene are SGHAT and FQNNGV. CDR3 length: 15 amino acids. The CDR3 protein is CASTPTGGLGYEQYF. The CDR3 bases are TGCGCCAGCACGCCGACAGGGGGACTCGGCTACGAGCAGTACTTC.

The chain joins TRBV13 to TRBJ2-7; D is unclear. Germline V gene data show CDR1 as PRHDT and CDR2 as FYEKMQ (reference sequence). V was trimmed by 5 bases and J by 5 bases, leaving 16 bases between them. CDR3 length: 14 amino acids. CDR3 region: CASSATVASHEQYF. In nucleotides, the CDR3 is TGTGCCAGCAGCGCGACGGTGGCGAGCCACGAGCAGTACTTC. The full variable domain, in which reference TRBV13 and TRBJ2-7 provide the parts outside the CDR3, is AAGVIQSPRHLIKEKRETATLKCYPIPRHDTVYWYQQGPGQDPQFLISFYEKMQSDKGSIPDRFSAQQFSDYHSELNMSSLELGDSALYFCASSATVASHEQYFGPGTRLTVT.

On this clone itself: Other nucleotide sequences from this sample produce the same CDR3. The rearrangement joins TRBV9 to TRBJ2-7; no clear D gene. V dropped 3 bases and J dropped 1 base, with 8 bases sitting between them. The germline V gene encodes CDR1 SGDLS and CDR2 YYNGEE. The CDR3 sequence is 13 residues long. This CDR3 is CASSGTNSYEQYF. The CDR3 nucleotides read TGTGCCAGCAGCGGTACTAATTCCTACGAGCAGTACTTC. Full variable domain (remainder filled in from reference TRBV9 and TRBJ2-7): DSGVTQTPKHLITATGQRVTLRCSPRSGDLSVYWYQQSLDQGLQFLIQYYNGEERAKGNILERFSAQQFPDLHSELNLSSLELGDSALYFCASSGTNSYEQYFGPGTRLTVT.

The rearrangement joins TRBV11-2 to TRBJ2-7; 7 bases are shared with TRBD2. Germline values: CDR1 SGHAT, CDR2 FQNNGV. This CDR3 is built from 17 residues. V was clipped by 1 base and J by 0 bases; unmatched bases: 9. CDR3: CASSLGRAGLFSYEQYF. In DNA form, the CDR3 reads TGTGCCAGCAGCTTAGGGCGAGCGGGACTCTTCTCCTACGAGCAGTACTTC.

V is TRBV27 and J is TRBJ2-3; the match to TRBD2 covers 12 bases. After removal of 5 bases from V and 0 bases from J, the junction contained 6 bases not matched to a gene. Looked up from germline, CDR1 is MNHEY and CDR2 is SMNVEV (reference sequence). The CDR3 sequence is 17 residues long. The CDR3 is CASSPGTSGWSTDTQYF. The CDR3 nucleotides are TGTGCCAGCAGTCCCGGGACTAGCGGGTGGAGCACAGATACGCAGTATTTT.

The rearrangement joins TRBV13 to TRBJ1-2; D uncertain. Germline V CDR1 and CDR2: PRHDT, FYEKMQ (reference sequence). This CDR3 contains 13 residues. Trimming pared 4 bases from V and 2 bases from J, leaving 8 bases between. The CDR3 loop is CASSSTVNYGYTF. Written as DNA, the CDR3 is TGTGCCAGCAGCTCTACAGTGAACTATGGCTACACCTTC. The full variable domain, rest sourced from reference TRBV13 and TRBJ1-2, is AAGVIQSPRHLIKEKRETATLKCYPIPRHDTVYWYQQGPGQDPQFLISFYEKMQSDKGSIPDRFSAQQFSDYHSELNMSSLELGDSALYFCASSSTVNYGYTFGSGTRLTVV.

The chain has TRBV6-5 and TRBJ2-1; D possibly corresponds to TRBD2 (6 bases). The V gene's germline CDR1 is MNHEY and CDR2 SVGAGI. This CDR3 has 15 amino acids. V was pared by 4 bases and J by 6 bases, with 16 bases between. The CDR3 spells CASSSRDFVGNEQFF. In DNA, the CDR3 is TGTGCCAGCAGTTCCAGGGACTTCGTTGGCAATGAGCAGTTCTTC.

For this clone: Other DNA sequences within the sample encode an identical CDR3. The chain is built from TRBV27 and TRBJ2-1; D ambiguous. Germline V gives CDR1 MNHEY, CDR2 SMNVEV (reference sequence). The length of the CDR3 is 14 residues. Trimming removed 2 bases from V and 0 bases from J, with 5 bases in between. The CDR3 sequence is CASSLRSSYNEQFF. The CDR3 DNA reads TGTGCCAGCAGTTTAAGGAGCTCCTACAATGAGCAGTTCTTC.

The chain carries TRBV27 and TRBJ2-7; D is ambiguous. Trimming pared 2 bases from V and 0 bases from J, leaving 14 bases between. CDR1 is MNHEY, CDR2 SMNVEV, per germline (reference sequence). The CDR3 totals 16 residues. The CDR3 here is CASSLGQDVSSYEQYF. DNA for the CDR3: TGTGCCAGCAGTTTAGGGCAGGACGTCTCCTCCTACGAGCAGTACTTC.

About this clone: One end of the junction varies from germline; a read error may be responsible. The V and J genes are TRBV5-4 and TRBJ1-2, with 10 bases that match TRBD1. Germline CDR1 reads SGHNT; CDR2 reads YYREEE (reference sequence). The CDR3 loop spans 14 amino acids. This chain's CDR3 is CASSSGQGTFAPSF. CDR3 in DNA: TGTGCCAGCAGCTCGGGACAGGGGACATTCGCCCCTTCCTTC.

The genes are TRBV5-6 and TRBJ2-2; D is uncertain. The CDR3 is made up of 13 amino acids. Germline lookup yields CDR1 SGHDT and CDR2 YYEEEE. The V gene lost 0 bases and the J gene lost 7 bases, with 7 bases spanning the gap. The DNA for the CDR3 is TGTGCCAGCAGCTTGGACGATATCGGGGAGCTGTTTTTT. Amino acid sequence: CASSLDDIGELFF.